This record covers a single T cell receptor (beta chain). The assay was immunoSEQ multiplex PCR, and TCRdb's table has in-frame clones only and misses some. The data show tens of thousands of clones, 75% to 90% seen once. The sample belongs to a study of T cells after somatic rescue of genetic block. Between the trimmed V and J ends, which lost 0 bases and 2 bases, there was a span of 11 bases. Germline V gene lookup returns CDR1 KGHSH and CDR2 LQKENI. The CDR3 loop spans 16 amino acids. The chain employs TRBV18 and TRBJ1-3, with D possibly matching TRBD1 (5 bases). The sequence was collected from a young woman. Sequenced: peripheral blood mononuclear cells (PBMCs). The DNA for the CDR3 is TGTGCCAGCTCACCACCGGCGCAGGGAACTGGAAACACCATATATTTT. Protein: CASSPPAQGTGNTIYF.